These 21 T cell receptor beta chains share one sample of origin, sequenced in a study of T cells in Graves' hyperthyroidism and ophthalmopathy. Researchers amplified the TCR beta CDR3 regions from RNA transcripts. Carried out on the TCR CDR3, a first-round RT-PCR used the HTBI primer set. TCRdb passed the multiplex PCR reads through MiXCR, listing each CDR3 protein once. The sample shows roughly 740,000 distinct CDR3 sequences, over 15% of them seen only once. The sample consisted of blood. The receptors here all came from a man younger than 35 with Graves' hyperthyroidism.

This clonotype was counted only a few times. V gene TRBV25-1 combines with J gene TRBJ2-1; 14 nucleotides align to TRBD2. V shed 2 bases and J 8 bases; nucleotides not matched to a gene: 11. CDR1 is MGHDK and CDR2 is SYGVNS in the germline V gene. The CDR3 runs to 18 residues. The CDR3 DNA sequence: TGTGCCAGCAGTGAAGTCGACGGCGGGACTAGCGGGAGCTATGAGCAGTTCTTC. Translation gives CASSEVDGGTSGSYEQFF.

This clonotype was seen ten or more times. The gene calls are TRBV28 and TRBJ2-7; no definite D call. Germline V gene data show CDR1 as MDHEN and CDR2 as SYDVKM. The V gene lost 5 bases and the J gene lost 2 bases, with 19 bases spanning the gap. The CDR3 is 16 amino acids. The CDR3 sequence: CASSLGSRPGAYEQYF. The CDR3 nucleotides are TGTGCCAGCAGTCTAGGGTCCAGACCGGGCGCCTACGAGCAGTACTTC.

This sequence joins TRBV27 and TRBJ2-5; TRBD1 aligns across 10 bases. The V segment lost 5 bases and the J segment 7 bases; nucleotides outside the gene matches: 10. CDR3 length equals 15 residues. Germline V gene sequence: CDR1 MNHEY, CDR2 SMNVEV (reference sequence). The CDR3 nucleotides are TGTGCCAGCAGTGCCGGGACAGGGGCCCCAGGGACCCAGTACTTC. It translates to CASSAGTGAPGTQYF.

This clonotype has more than one count but fewer than ten. The chain carries TRBV12-3 or TRBV12-4 and TRBJ2-5; TRBD1 matches at 10 bases. Germline trimming cut 6 bases from V and 5 bases from J; bases unmatched to any gene: 6. The CDR3 has 14 residues. CDR3 in amino acids: CASRGQGWRETQYF. The CDR3 nucleotides read TGTGCCAGCAGGGGACAGGGGTGGAGGGAGACCCAGTACTTC.

This rearrangement joins TRBV6-1 to TRBJ2-3, with 8 bases fitting TRBD2. CDR1 is MNHNS and CDR2 is SASEGT in the germline V gene. The CDR3 has 17 amino acids. The trim removed 5 bases at V and 0 bases at J, leaving 10 bases unmatched. For the CDR3, the DNA is TGTGCCAGCAGTTCCGGGGCTAGCGGGCTGAGCACAGATACGCAGTATTTT. This translates into CASSSGASGLSTDTQYF.

This clonotype has a count of ten or more. The chain uses TRBV6-1 and TRBJ2-5; D may correspond to TRBD1 or TRBD2 (5 bases each). Germline V gene sequence: CDR1 MNHNS, CDR2 SASEGT. The CDR3 sequence is 15 residues long. The V and J ends lost 5 bases and 8 bases respectively, with 21 bases between them. The CDR3 loop reads CASSSLTVGGGTQYF. The CDR3 DNA follows: TGTGCCAGCAGTTCCCTGACAGTTGGGGGTGGAACCCAGTACTTC.

The genes are TRBV14 and TRBJ2-3; D is perhaps TRBD2 (6 bases). From germline, CDR1 is SGHDN and CDR2 FVKESK. The CDR3 consists of 15 residues. The ends were cut back, 1 base at V and 2 bases at J, with 10 bases in the middle. In nucleotides, the CDR3 is TGTGCCAGCAGCCAAGTAAGGCGGGACACAGATACGCAGTATTTT. Translation gives CASSQVRRDTDTQYF. Together with reference TRBV14 and TRBJ2-3, the CDR3 gives the full variable domain: EAGVTQFPSHSVIEKGQTVTLRCDPISGHDNLYWYRRVMGKEIKFLLHFVKESKQDESGMPNNRFLAERTGGTYSTLKVQPAELEDSGVYFCASSQVRRDTDTQYFGPGTRLTVL.

This clonotype came up a few times. The chain links TRBV19 to TRBJ1-5; D gene ambiguous. The CDR3 runs 13 residues. With 4 bases removed from V and 5 bases from J, the gap between germline ends came to 9 bases. The germline V gene has CDR1 LNHDA and CDR2 SQIVND (reference sequence). The CDR3 reads CASSKIRYQPQHF. The DNA for the CDR3 is TGTGCCAGTAGTAAAATCCGTTATCAGCCCCAGCATTTT. The whole variable domain, filled in from reference TRBV19 and TRBJ1-5, reads DGGITQSPKYLFRKEGQNVTLSCEQNLNHDAMYWYRQDPGQGLRLIYYSQIVNDFQKGDIAEGYSVSREKKESFPLTVTSAQKNPTAFYLCASSKIRYQPQHFGDGTRLSIL.

This clonotype was counted many times. The V call is TRBV30, the J call TRBJ2-1, with D perhaps matching TRBD1 (5 bases). The CDR3 runs to 11 residues. Germline CDR1 and CDR2: GTSNPN and SVGIG (reference sequence). V lost 0 bases and J lost 10, with 7 bases in between. The chain's CDR3 is CAWSVGAEQFF. For the CDR3, the DNA is TGTGCCTGGAGTGTTGGGGCCGAGCAGTTCTTC.

V is TRBV6-1 and J is TRBJ2-1, with TRBD2 matching 9 bases. The CDR3 covers 14 residues. Germline lookup yields CDR1 MNHNS and CDR2 SASEGT. J gave up 3 bases and V 6 bases, and 3 bases lay outside the gene matches. The DNA of the CDR3 is TGTGCCAGCAGAACTAGCGGGTTCTACAATGAGCAGTTCTTC. This sequence encodes CASRTSGFYNEQFF.

This clonotype was recorded a few times. The CDR3 DNA follows: TGCAGCGTTGAAGGGGGTACTGAAGCTTTCTTT. It translates to CSVEGGTEAFF. The rearrangement links TRBV29-1 to TRBJ1-1; D not certain. Trimming removed 1 base at V and 5 bases at J, with 5 bases between. The length of the CDR3 is 11 residues. The germline V gene encodes CDR1 SQVTM and CDR2 ANQGSEA.

The V gene is TRBV9, the J gene TRBJ1-2, with a possible D match to TRBD1 (5 bases). The V and J ends lost 0 bases and 5 bases respectively, with 11 bases between them. The CDR3 spans 14 residues. From germline, CDR1 is SGDLS and CDR2 YYNGEE. CDR3 sequence (DNA): TGTGCCAGCAGCGTAGGTCCACAGGAGTATGGCTACACCTTC. Translating it yields CASSVGPQEYGYTF.

This clonotype appeared a few times. J is TRBJ2-5 and V is TRBV7-9; 9 positions agree with TRBD2. The CDR3 extends over 17 amino acids. V shed 0 bases, J shed 0 bases, and the junction held 5 bases outside the gene matches. Germline loops: CDR1 SEHNR, CDR2 FQNEAQ (reference sequence). The CDR3 loop reads CASSLALAGHYQETQYF. In DNA form, the CDR3 reads TGTGCCAGCAGCTTAGCACTAGCGGGTCATTACCAAGAGACCCAGTACTTC.

This clonotype came up many times. The rearrangement joins TRBV2 to TRBJ2-7; 7 nucleotides align to TRBD2. The germline V gene encodes CDR1 SNHLY and CDR2 FYNNEI. V gave up 4 bases and J gave up 2 bases; unmatched junction bases: 5. The CDR3 covers 14 residues. CDR3 DNA sequence: TGTGCCAGCAGTGCGTCTAGCGGACCCTACGAGCAGTACTTC. This encodes CASSASSGPYEQYF.

This clonotype turned up a few times. The chain employs TRBV13 and TRBJ2-4, with 10 positions matching TRBD1. The CDR3 sequence is 17 residues long. With V trimmed by 2 bases and J by 2 bases, 6 bases remained unmatched. From germline, CDR1 is PRHDT and CDR2 FYEKMQ (reference sequence). The CDR3 sequence: CASSLLGQGVTKNIQYF. In DNA form, the CDR3 reads TGTGCCAGCAGCTTACTAGGACAGGGGGTAACCAAAAACATTCAGTACTTC.

In its sample, this clonotype was seen many times. The rearrangement joins TRBV27 to TRBJ2-6, with D perhaps matching TRBD2 (6 bases). This CDR3 is 15 amino acids long. Per germline, CDR1 MNHEY and CDR2 SMNVEV (reference sequence). The germline V and J ends were trimmed by 3 bases and 2 bases, with 8 bases remaining between them. CDR3 nucleotides: TGTGCCAGCAGTTTCGGGGGTACTGGGGCCAACGTCCTGACTTTC. Translated, it gives CASSFGGTGANVLTF.

This clonotype was detected a few times. This chain connects TRBV12-3 or TRBV12-4 to TRBJ1-3, with a tentative D call TRBD1 (5 bases). Trimming took 6 bases from V and 2 from J, leaving 11 bases between them. The CDR3 totals 14 residues. The CDR3 sequence is CASRPTATGNTIYF. In DNA form, the CDR3 reads TGTGCCAGCAGGCCGACAGCTACTGGAAACACCATATATTTT.

The chain employs TRBV6-2 or TRBV6-3 and TRBJ2-1, with D possibly TRBD2 on 8 matching bases. This CDR3 comprises 18 residues. Germline CDR1 reads MNHEY; CDR2 reads SVGEGT. V gave up 0 bases and J gave up 8 bases, with 23 bases separating them. The CDR3 protein is CASSYSIGGAGGLDEQFF. CDR3 nucleotides: TGTGCCAGCAGTTACTCGATCGGGGGGGCAGGGGGTTTGGATGAGCAGTTCTTC.

This clonotype was recorded many times. The gene calls are TRBV2 and TRBJ2-7; no definite D call. The V and J ends lost 3 bases and 1 base respectively, with 4 bases between them. The CDR3 length is 12 residues. CDR1 and CDR2 from the germline V gene are SNHLY and FYNNEI. CDR3 sequence: CASSDKSYEQYF. The CDR3, as DNA: TGTGCCAGCAGTGACAAGTCCTACGAGCAGTACTTC.

This clonotype was detected many times. The rearrangement uses TRBV7-2 and TRBJ2-1, with a possible D match to TRBD2 (6 bases). The V gene lost 1 base and the J gene lost 1 base, with 26 bases spanning the gap. The V gene's germline CDR1 is SGHTA and CDR2 FQGNSA. This CDR3 region has 21 residues. This CDR3 reads CASSLGRVGTPFLRSYNEQFF. CDR3 bases: TGTGCCAGCAGCTTAGGGCGGGTGGGGACTCCTTTCCTAAGGTCCTACAATGAGCAGTTCTTC. Using reference TRBV7-2 and TRBJ2-1 for the parts outside the CDR3, the full variable domain is GAGVSQSPSNKVTEKGKDVELRCDPISGHTALYWYRQSLGQGLEFLIYFQGNSAPDKSGLPSDRFSAERTGGSVSTLTIQRTQQEDSAVYLCASSLGRVGTPFLRSYNEQFFGPGTRLTVL.

J is TRBJ2-7 and V is TRBV12-3 or TRBV12-4, with TRBD1 matching 9 bases. After removal of 3 bases from V and 4 bases from J, the junction contained 4 bases not matched to a gene. The CDR3 runs 14 residues. The CDR3 region has the DNA TGTGCCAGCAGTTTCTGGGACAGGGTATACGAGCAGTACTTC. Its translation is CASSFWDRVYEQYF.